At least ten counts were recorded for the clone carrying this T cell receptor (beta chain). What it recognizes is unknown. Germline V CDR1 and CDR2: SGHTA, FQGNSA. The CDR3 is 15 amino acids. V was shortened by 5 bases and J by 5 bases, with 18 bases between the two germline ends. TCRdb reprocessed the reads via MiXCR and lists one record per CDR3 protein. The repertoire holds 200,000 to 300,000 distinct CDR3 sequences, with less than 9.5% as singletons. The data derive from a study of T cell repertoires in cytomegalovirus infection. Study context: An indication of both CMV infection and matching HLA type came from public TCR beta signatures.

The study, taken as a whole, reports: Using cumulative public TCR beta family frequency, the authors identified those who carried CMV together with the relevant HLA. Ex vivo, HLA-C-restricted CMV-specific TCR beta clonotypes prevailed over the rest of the response.

V usage is TRBV7-2 and J usage is TRBJ1-1, with D hard to call. The origin of this receptor is a human donor in good health (CMV status not recorded). Some clones in this sample may be carry-over from other donors' samples. Sequenced: PBMCs. The CDR3 spells CASSPRRGFGTEAFF. CDR3 bases: TGTGCCAGCAGCCCCCGGCGAGGTTTTGGGACTGAAGCTTTCTTT.